What follows describes a single TCR beta chain. Its antigen is unidentified. These data are taken from a study of cytomegalovirus exposure and HLA in healthy donors. Overall study context: Among a few hundred genotyped donors, about 85% fell in the Caucasian-associated ancestry cluster.

Points from the study as a whole: CMV serostatus was the only immune exposure information that was available. In a later analysis, several top co-occurrence clusters appeared linked to parvovirus B19, influenza, CMV and Epstein-Barr virus.

PCR amplification relied on 60 Vbeta primers (plus 13 Jbeta primers). Here immunoSEQ multiplex PCR was the method, and the copy in TCRdb shows in-frame clones only, minus some. Listed are 180,000 or so clones; less than 0.9% falls within the top ten. While unrecorded immune exposures were likely, the donors were nominally healthy when sampled. CDR1 is SNHLY, CDR2 FYNNEI, per germline. The CDR3 extends over 15 amino acids. With 4 bases removed from V and 5 bases from J, the gap between germline ends came to 17 bases. V and J are TRBV2 and TRBJ2-5, with D possibly being TRBD2 (5 bases). The source is a boy aged 10-17 years in good health and CMV-seronegative. The sequenced sample consisted of PBMCs. Here the CDR3 reads CASSGGHPPRETQYF. The CDR3 DNA follows: TGTGCCAGCAGTGGCGGGCATCCCCCTCGCGAGACCCAGTACTTC.